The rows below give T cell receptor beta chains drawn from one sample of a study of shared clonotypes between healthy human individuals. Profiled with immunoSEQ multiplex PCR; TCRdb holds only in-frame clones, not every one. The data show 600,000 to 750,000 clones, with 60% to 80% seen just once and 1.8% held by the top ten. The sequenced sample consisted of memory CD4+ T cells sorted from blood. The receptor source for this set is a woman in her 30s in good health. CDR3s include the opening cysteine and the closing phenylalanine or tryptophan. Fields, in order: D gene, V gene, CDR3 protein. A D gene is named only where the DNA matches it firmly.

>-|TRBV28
CASSLSHSYEQYF
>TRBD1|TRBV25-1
CASSGVRQGWSNEQFF
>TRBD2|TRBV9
CASSVVGTSGIDEQFF
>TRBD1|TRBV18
CASSPGTGAYEQYF
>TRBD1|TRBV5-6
CASSFGQGFYGYTF
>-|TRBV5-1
CASSPIGGTGELFF
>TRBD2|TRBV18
CASSPQLAGGHYEQYF
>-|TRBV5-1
CASSLDRSSYNEQFF
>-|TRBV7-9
CASSPRRWGETQYF
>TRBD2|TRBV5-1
CASSSSSGAYNEQFF
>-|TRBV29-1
CSSKVGREAFF
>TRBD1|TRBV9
CASSTGQGWNYGYTF
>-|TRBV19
CASSISLTNTGELFF
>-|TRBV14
CASSLGILRNNEQFF
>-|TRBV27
CASRRDKGYNEQFF
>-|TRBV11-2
CASSIMAAETSFEQYF
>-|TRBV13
CASSYHGPYNEQFF
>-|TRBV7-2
CASSLGSRLTDTQYF
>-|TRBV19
CASSPRLSTINTEAFF
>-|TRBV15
CATSRDGDLFYEQYF
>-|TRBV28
CASSRAWAGKSYEQYF
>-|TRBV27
CASGSDLNTEAFF
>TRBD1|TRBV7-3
CASSLTGQGADTQYF
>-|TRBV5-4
CASSPGDPGHEKLFF
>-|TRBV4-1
CASSQDSALYNEQFF
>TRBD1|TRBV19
CASSQTGEYEQYF